The entry that follows covers one TCR beta chain sequence. The data were obtained in a study of CD8 T cells in Susac syndrome. J was trimmed by 7 bases and V by 1 base; bases with no gene match: 7. The length of the CDR3 is 13 residues. The germline CDR1 and CDR2 sequences are DFQATT and SNEGSKA (reference sequence). When the RNA was reverse transcribed, random hexamers were used with an input of 0.5 to 1 ug. Amplification of TCR beta CDR3 was carried out by immunoSEQ multiplex PCR, which covered 54 Vbeta and 13 Jbeta segments. A single record per CDR3 protein comes from TCRdb applying MiXCR to the immunoSEQ multiplex PCR reads. The sample records about 210,000 distinct CDR3 sequences, approximately 94% being singletons.

This receptor was obtained from a human donor with Susac syndrome. Sequenced sample: CD4+ T cells from PBMCs. The chain recombines TRBV20-1 with TRBJ2-7; TRBD2 agrees at 7 bases. CDR3 sequence: CSARVAGPREQYF. The CDR3 DNA reads TGCAGTGCTAGAGTAGCGGGCCCGAGGGAGCAGTACTTC.